This is a list of T cell receptor beta chains from one sample in a study of cytomegalovirus exposure and HLA in healthy donors. Profiling relied on immunoSEQ multiplex PCR, and the TCRdb table lists in-frame clones only, not all of them. The sample records approximately 150,000 clones, around 65% being singletons. Material: PBMCs. The receptors here all came from a woman in her forties in good health and CMV-seropositive. Both conserved end residues are part of each CDR3. Fields, in order: CDR3 protein, V gene, J gene, D gene. A D gene is named only where the DNA matches it firmly.

cdr3_aa: CASGTGWGNQPQHF; v_call: TRBV19; j_call: TRBJ1-5; d_call: TRBD1
cdr3_aa: CARVGPRDRNEKLFF; v_call: TRBV11-1; j_call: TRBJ1-4; d_call: TRBD1
cdr3_aa: CASSASGTGSYEQYF; v_call: TRBV27; j_call: TRBJ2-7; d_call: TRBD1
cdr3_aa: CASSLFAGMNTEAFF; v_call: TRBV5-6; j_call: TRBJ1-1; d_call: .
cdr3_aa: CSVSRAGQGFHGELFF; v_call: TRBV29-1; j_call: TRBJ2-2; d_call: TRBD1
cdr3_aa: CASSQGTSGRRYEQYF; v_call: TRBV4-3; j_call: .; d_call: .
cdr3_aa: CASRNRANTEAFF; v_call: TRBV6-6; j_call: TRBJ1-1; d_call: .
cdr3_aa: CASSPGTGVSYEQYF; v_call: TRBV5-6; j_call: .; d_call: TRBD1
cdr3_aa: CASSWGTGLTEAFF; v_call: TRBV5-1; j_call: TRBJ1-1; d_call: TRBD1
cdr3_aa: CASSPGDSLYGYTF; v_call: TRBV5-6; j_call: TRBJ1-2; d_call: TRBD1
cdr3_aa: CASSQDGTGGEKLFF; v_call: TRBV4-2; j_call: TRBJ1-4; d_call: TRBD1
cdr3_aa: CASSSGHGTDTQYF; v_call: TRBV6-4; j_call: TRBJ2-3; d_call: .
cdr3_aa: CASQIDRNYGYPF; v_call: TRBV28; j_call: TRBJ1-2; d_call: .
cdr3_aa: CASSLGLAGVGYTGELFF; v_call: TRBV7-2; j_call: TRBJ2-2; d_call: TRBD2
cdr3_aa: CASSSQHSYNEQFF; v_call: TRBV2; j_call: TRBJ2-1; d_call: .
cdr3_aa: CASSGRIHANTGELFF; v_call: TRBV9; j_call: TRBJ2-2; d_call: .
cdr3_aa: CASSLGLAESNEQFF; v_call: TRBV7-2; j_call: TRBJ2-1; d_call: TRBD2
cdr3_aa: CASSYWDPGVAFF; v_call: TRBV6-5; j_call: TRBJ1-1; d_call: .
cdr3_aa: CASSEADGDFTSYEQYF; v_call: TRBV6-1; j_call: TRBJ2-7; d_call: .
cdr3_aa: CASELGLVDSGEQYF; v_call: TRBV2; j_call: TRBJ2-7; d_call: .
cdr3_aa: CASSERASGKETQYF; v_call: TRBV6-1; j_call: TRBJ2-5; d_call: TRBD2
cdr3_aa: CASSEPKYYEQYF; v_call: TRBV28; j_call: TRBJ2-7; d_call: .
cdr3_aa: CASRGEGRDEQYF; v_call: TRBV5-1; j_call: TRBJ2-7; d_call: TRBD2
cdr3_aa: CASSVVRGPADTQYF; v_call: TRBV9; j_call: TRBJ2-3; d_call: TRBD1
cdr3_aa: CASSAGRGYTDTQYF; v_call: TRBV25-1; j_call: TRBJ2-3; d_call: TRBD2
cdr3_aa: CASRPNPTSSYEQYF; v_call: TRBV7-2; j_call: TRBJ2-7; d_call: .
cdr3_aa: CASSAPGLRNEQFF; v_call: TRBV28; j_call: TRBJ2-1; d_call: .
cdr3_aa: CASIPPAGQGARDGYTF; v_call: TRBV19; j_call: TRBJ1-2; d_call: TRBD1
cdr3_aa: CSVYTGGDYGYTF; v_call: TRBV29-1; j_call: TRBJ1-2; d_call: TRBD1
cdr3_aa: CASSLPTGVNTEAFF; v_call: TRBV18; j_call: TRBJ1-1; d_call: TRBD1
cdr3_aa: CASSEQGGNTEAFF; v_call: TRBV14; j_call: TRBJ1-1; d_call: TRBD1
cdr3_aa: CASSLIFRTSGGETQYF; v_call: TRBV7-2; j_call: TRBJ2-5; d_call: TRBD2
cdr3_aa: CASSNRGQDLNQPQHF; v_call: TRBV19; j_call: TRBJ1-5; d_call: TRBD1
cdr3_aa: CASSYSDPGGEAFF; v_call: TRBV6-5; j_call: TRBJ1-1; d_call: .
cdr3_aa: CASSLSDDRTNYGYTF; v_call: TRBV19; j_call: TRBJ1-2; d_call: .
cdr3_aa: CASSLYLAGGKETQYF; v_call: TRBV5-1; j_call: TRBJ2-5; d_call: TRBD2
cdr3_aa: CASSSGTSIFNEQFF; v_call: TRBV7-2; j_call: TRBJ2-1; d_call: TRBD2
cdr3_aa: CASSREVVSGQPQHF; v_call: TRBV19; j_call: TRBJ1-5; d_call: .
cdr3_aa: CSVASEDTQYF; v_call: TRBV20-1; j_call: TRBJ2-3; d_call: .
cdr3_aa: CASSVGTGEFQPQNF; v_call: TRBV5-1; j_call: TRBJ1-5; d_call: TRBD1
cdr3_aa: CASSHLSETQYF; v_call: TRBV11-2; j_call: TRBJ2-5; d_call: .
cdr3_aa: CASGDSHYGYTF; v_call: TRBV27; j_call: TRBJ1-2; d_call: .
cdr3_aa: CASSLGGAGNYEQYF; v_call: TRBV7-3; j_call: TRBJ2-7; d_call: .
cdr3_aa: CASSFLSTSTDTQYF; v_call: TRBV5-1; j_call: TRBJ2-3; d_call: .
cdr3_aa: CASSSPRGGYPF; v_call: TRBV28; j_call: TRBJ1-2; d_call: .
cdr3_aa: CASSLSRGSNQPQHF; v_call: TRBV5-8; j_call: TRBJ1-5; d_call: .
cdr3_aa: CAVSQGFSNQPQHF; v_call: TRBV19; j_call: TRBJ1-5; d_call: .
cdr3_aa: CASGREVGDTQYF; v_call: TRBV28; j_call: TRBJ2-3; d_call: TRBD2
cdr3_aa: CASSSDPGQGGEKLFF; v_call: TRBV4-2; j_call: TRBJ1-4; d_call: TRBD1
cdr3_aa: CASSEHGRNTEAFF; v_call: TRBV25-1; j_call: TRBJ1-1; d_call: .
cdr3_aa: CASRPGTGSRAFF; v_call: TRBV5-1; j_call: TRBJ1-1; d_call: TRBD1
cdr3_aa: CASSPRGQGQFF; v_call: TRBV28; j_call: TRBJ2-1; d_call: TRBD1
cdr3_aa: CASSPPSPGYEQYF; v_call: TRBV11-2; j_call: TRBJ2-7; d_call: .
cdr3_aa: CASRVSESTDTQYF; v_call: TRBV5-1; j_call: TRBJ2-3; d_call: .